This TCR beta chain derives from a study of T cells in Graves' hyperthyroidism and ophthalmopathy. Thyroid ultrasound and orbital computed tomography, with clinical symptoms and serum thyroxine and TRAb, informed diagnoses. TCR beta CDR3 region amplification was performed from RNA transcripts. HTBI primers were the set used in a first-round RT-PCR of the TCR CDR3. In TCRdb, the multiplex PCR reads were re-called with MiXCR into one record per CDR3 protein. The profile shows 400,000 to 550,000 distinct CDR3 sequences, around a quarter of them singletons. This clonotype was counted at least ten times. Per the germline V gene, CDR1 is SNHLY and CDR2 is FYNNEI. The CDR3 is 15 residues long. Trimming cost V 5 bases and J 0 bases, with 13 bases left between them.

The receptor comes from a woman aged 25 to 45 with Graves' ophthalmopathy. The chain joins TRBV2 to TRBJ2-5; tentatively, D is TRBD2 (6 bases). Sequencing was performed on blood. The CDR3 DNA reads as TGTGCCAGCAGTTCCGGGACTGAGTACCAAGAGACCCAGTACTTC. Protein: CASSSGTEYQETQYF.